A single sample is the source of the 26 T cell receptor beta chains below, sequenced in a study of memory CD4+ T cells and cytomegalovirus serostatus. Method: immunoSEQ multiplex PCR; TCRdb's copy keeps in-frame clones and lacks some. The data show around 50,000 clones, about 78% seen once. The sort gate was single viable CD3+CD4+CD8-CD45RO+ cells for memory CD4+ T cells. The sequencing input was memory CD4+ T cells from blood. These receptors were obtained from an adult in good health and CMV-seronegative.

The chain has TRBV7-3 and TRBJ2-7; D unclear. V lost 1 base and J 3 bases, leaving 10 bases between the germline ends. CDR1 and CDR2 from the germline V gene are SGHTA and FQGTGA. CDR3 length equals 14 residues. This CDR3 reads CASSLKKSGYEQYF. The CDR3 nucleotides read TGTGCCAGCAGCTTAAAGAAATCAGGCTACGAGCAGTACTTC.

This chain joins TRBV27 and TRBJ1-2; 9 bases are a match to TRBD1. Germline V CDR1 and CDR2: MNHEY, SMNVEV (reference sequence). Trimming took 2 bases from V and 6 from J; bases not matched to a gene: 7. The CDR3 loop spans 15 amino acids. The CDR3 protein is CASSLPGQGFHGYTF. The CDR3 DNA reads TGTGCCAGCAGTTTACCGGGACAGGGTTTCCATGGCTACACCTTC.

The chain couples TRBV28 to TRBJ2-7, with D perhaps given as TRBD1 or TRBD2 (5 bases each). The CDR3 spans 14 residues. CDR1 and CDR2 (germline): MDHEN, SYDVKM. Deletions cut 8 bases from V and 0 bases from J, with 14 bases between. The CDR3 coding sequence is TGTGCCAGCCACAGGACTCAAAGCTCCTACGAGCAGTACTTC. Translated: CASHRTQSSYEQYF.

This clone has just one count. The chain uses TRBV6-1 and TRBJ2-3; 8 bases fit TRBD1. The CDR3 contains 13 residues. Germline CDR1 MNHNS, CDR2 SASEGT. V was pared by 6 bases and J by 5 bases, with 4 bases of the junction left unmatched. As DNA, the CDR3 is TGTGCCAGCAGACAGGGGGTCATAGATACGCAGTATTTT. As protein: CASRQGVIDTQYF.

The sample holds a few counts of this clone. The chain combines TRBV4-1 with TRBJ1-1; D remains unclear. The germline V gene has CDR1 MGHRA and CDR2 YSYEKL. This CDR3 has 15 residues. Trimming pared 0 bases from V and 4 bases from J, leaving 12 bases between. CDR3 region: CASSQDLGVGTEAFF. The CDR3 nucleotides are TGCGCCAGCAGCCAAGATCTCGGAGTGGGCACTGAAGCTTTCTTT.

This sequence joins TRBV27 and TRBJ2-6; weak D call: TRBD1 (5 bases). Trimming stripped 2 bases from V and 1 base from J, with 18 bases between. This CDR3 is 19 amino acids long. The germline CDR1 and CDR2 sequences are MNHEY and SMNVEV (reference sequence). This chain's CDR3 is CASSLEGARYASGANVLTF. The CDR3 coding sequence is TGTGCCAGCAGTTTAGAAGGGGCTAGGTACGCTTCTGGGGCCAACGTCCTGACTTTC.

For this clone: Compared with germline, one end of the junction differs, possibly owing to a read error. V is TRBV25-1 and J is TRBJ2-7; 10 bases are shared with TRBD2. CDR1 and CDR2 (germline): MGHDK, SYGVNS. This CDR3 has 18 residues. CDR3 nucleotides: TGTGCCAGCAGCGAATGGGTTAGCGGGAGGTCCGCTACGGGGGAGCAGTACTTC. It translates to CASSEWVSGRSATGEQYF.

This clone was detected only once. This chain uses TRBV28 with TRBJ1-4, with TRBD1 identical over 7 bases. The CDR3 length is 14 residues. Trimming at V came to 6 bases and at J to 4 bases, leaving 5 bases not matched to a gene. From germline, CDR1 is MDHEN and CDR2 SYDVKM. The CDR3 coding sequence is TGTGCCAGCAGCGGACAGGATCGTAATGAAAAACTGTTTTTT. Its translation is CASSGQDRNEKLFF.

This rearrangement joins TRBV28 to TRBJ2-1; 11 positions agree with TRBD2. CDR3 length: 17 residues. The germline V gene encodes CDR1 MDHEN and CDR2 SYDVKM. V shed 2 bases and J 6 bases; nucleotides not matched to a gene: 9. Here the CDR3 DNA reads TGTGCCAGCAGTTTAAACTGGGGACTAGCGGAGGCCAATGAGCAGTTCTTC. Translating gives CASSLNWGLAEANEQFF.

This chain connects TRBV7-6 to TRBJ2-2; possible D gene TRBD2, 6 bases. Per germline, CDR1 SGHVS and CDR2 FNYEAQ. The germline V and J ends were trimmed by 2 bases and 7 bases, with 17 bases remaining between them. The CDR3 consists of 16 residues. This chain's CDR3 is CASSLNTGERRGELFF. CDR3 DNA sequence: TGTGCCAGCAGCTTAAATACGGGGGAACGCCGCGGGGAGCTGTTTTTT.

This chain uses TRBV14 with TRBJ2-7; 9 bases line up with TRBD2. With 5 bases clipped from V and 5 bases from J, the junction kept 13 bases outside the gene matches. Germline V gene sequence: CDR1 SGHDN, CDR2 FVKESK. The length of the CDR3 is 16 residues. The chain's CDR3 is CASSSLGSGSFNEQYF. CDR3 nucleotide sequence: TGTGCCAGCAGCTCGTTGGGTAGCGGGAGTTTCAACGAGCAGTACTTC.

This rearrangement joins TRBV28 to TRBJ2-5, with 8 bases identical to TRBD2. The CDR3 contains 15 residues. V lost 3 bases to trimming and J lost 1 base; unmatched junction nucleotides: 4. Germline CDR1 reads MDHEN; CDR2 reads SYDVKM. CDR3 in amino acids: CASSLGTRIQETQYF. The CDR3 nucleotides read TGTGCCAGCAGTTTGGGGACTAGAATCCAAGAGACCCAGTACTTC.

The chain has TRBV5-1 and TRBJ1-1; D may be TRBD1 (5 bases). In germline, CDR1 is SGHRS, CDR2 YFSETQ. Trimming left V 4 bases short and J 2 bases short, with 12 bases between. The CDR3 extends over 14 amino acids. CDR3 sequence (DNA): TGCGCCAGCAGCCCGGGACGGATAAACACTGAAGCTTTCTTT. Residues: CASSPGRINTEAFF.

The chain recombines TRBV7-9 with TRBJ2-7; D is possibly TRBD2 (6 bases). This CDR3 has 14 residues. V gave up 4 bases and J gave up 4 bases, with 14 bases separating them. From germline, CDR1 is SEHNR and CDR2 FQNEAQ (reference sequence). DNA of the CDR3: TGTGCCAGCAGCTCCCCGGGACTGGGTTACGAGCAGTACTTC. Protein: CASSSPGLGYEQYF.

This clone was counted once. The chain recombines TRBV28 with TRBJ1-3; the match to TRBD1 covers 7 bases. CDR3 size: 14 residues. Germline loops: CDR1 MDHEN, CDR2 SYDVKM. After removal of 6 bases from V and 2 bases from J, the junction contained 4 bases not matched to a gene. The CDR3 loop is CASRGQMAGNTIYF. The CDR3 region has the DNA TGTGCCAGCAGGGGACAGATGGCTGGAAACACCATATATTTT. The full variable domain, with the rest looked up from reference TRBV28 and TRBJ1-3, is DVKVTQSSRYLVKRTGEKVFLECVQDMDHENMFWYRQDPGLGLRLIYFSYDVKMKEKGDIPEGYSVSREKKERFSLILESASTNQTSMYLCASRGQMAGNTIYFGEGSWLTVV.

The gene calls are TRBV7-8 and TRBJ1-1, with D perhaps matching TRBD1 (6 bases). CDR3 size: 14 residues. The V end lost 6 bases, the J end lost 5 bases, and 16 bases lay between the germline ends. Per the germline V gene, CDR1 is SGHVS and CDR2 is FQNEAQ. This CDR3 is CASRAGGRATEAFF. The CDR3 DNA reads as TGTGCCAGCAGGGCGGGGGGCCGGGCTACTGAAGCTTTCTTT.

The chain links TRBV19 to TRBJ1-1; D remains ambiguous. V was trimmed by 5 bases and J by 1 base, leaving 14 bases between them. Germline V lookup: CDR1 LNHDA, CDR2 SQIVND (reference sequence). The CDR3 runs to 15 residues. The CDR3 sequence: CASSPPIASNTEAFF. DNA of the CDR3: TGTGCCAGTAGTCCCCCTATAGCCTCGAACACTGAAGCTTTCTTT. Drawing the rest from reference TRBV19 and TRBJ1-1, the complete variable domain is DGGITQSPKYLFRKEGQNVTLSCEQNLNHDAMYWYRQDPGQGLRLIYYSQIVNDFQKGDIAEGYSVSREKKESFPLTVTSAQKNPTAFYLCASSPPIASNTEAFFGQGTRLTVV.

V gene TRBV28 combines with J gene TRBJ2-3; D gene ambiguous. The length of the CDR3 is 13 residues. From germline, CDR1 is MDHEN and CDR2 SYDVKM. V lost 3 bases and J lost 0, with 4 bases in between. CDR3 in amino acids: CASSLGSTDTQYF. The CDR3, as DNA: TGTGCCAGCAGTTTGGGCAGCACAGATACGCAGTATTTT.

The chain employs TRBV28 and TRBJ1-5; the D gene is possibly TRBD1 (6 bases). Trimming pared 4 bases from V and 1 base from J, leaving 11 bases between. The CDR3 consists of 15 residues. Germline CDR1 is MDHEN and CDR2 is SYDVKM. CDR3 protein: CASSSLQGSNQPQHF. In nucleotides, the CDR3 is TGTGCCAGCAGTTCCCTACAGGGAAGCAATCAGCCCCAGCATTTT. The whole variable domain, filled in from reference TRBV28 and TRBJ1-5, reads DVKVTQSSRYLVKRTGEKVFLECVQDMDHENMFWYRQDPGLGLRLIYFSYDVKMKEKGDIPEGYSVSREKKERFSLILESASTNQTSMYLCASSSLQGSNQPQHFGDGTRLSIL.

The V and J genes are TRBV12-2 and TRBJ1-1; the table's D call, TRBD1, was not checked against the DNA. TRBV12-2 is reported as a pseudogene. The CDR3 is 14 amino acids. The CDR3 loop reads CASRPDSLNTEAFF. The DNA of the CDR3 is TGTGCAAGTCGCCCCGACAGTCTGAACACTGAAGCTTTCTTT.

To note about this clone: The junction does not match germline at one end; this may be a read error. This chain links TRBV7-7 with TRBJ2-3; D call uncertain. Germline loops: CDR1 SSHAT, CDR2 FNYEAQ (reference sequence). This CDR3 contains 12 residues. The CDR3: CASSPSLGTQYF. DNA for the CDR3: TGTGCTAGCAGTCCCTCCCTGGGGACGCAGTATTTT.

The rearrangement joins TRBV7-9 to TRBJ1-2, with 9 bases fitting TRBD1. V lost 4 bases to trimming and J lost 4 bases; unmatched junction nucleotides: 7. The CDR3 is 15 amino acids. Germline CDR1 reads SEHNR; CDR2 reads FQNEAQ (reference sequence). CDR3 nucleotide sequence: TGTGCCAGCAGCTACACAGGGGGCGCGGGCTATGGCTACACCTTC. Translating gives CASSYTGGAGYGYTF.

The chain has TRBV4-1 and TRBJ2-1; 9 nucleotides match TRBD1. V was pared by 0 bases and J by 0 bases, with 9 bases of the junction left unmatched. The CDR3 has 19 residues. Germline values: CDR1 MGHRA, CDR2 YSYEKL. Written as DNA, the CDR3 is TGCGCCAGCAGCCAAGACATTCTACAGGGGGCGGTCTCCTACAATGAGCAGTTCTTC. Its protein is CASSQDILQGAVSYNEQFF.

The rearrangement links TRBV5-4 to TRBJ2-2, with D possibly called TRBD1 or TRBD2 (5 bases each). The ends were cut back, 5 bases at V and 0 bases at J, with 14 bases in the middle. The V gene's germline CDR1 is SGHNT and CDR2 YYREEE (reference sequence). This CDR3 spans 16 amino acids. CDR3: CASRYSGTSNTGELFF. CDR3 coding DNA: TGTGCCAGCAGATATTCCGGGACGTCGAACACCGGGGAGCTGTTTTTT.

This chain uses TRBV7-8 with TRBJ2-1, with TRBD2 identical over 8 bases. With 5 bases clipped from V and 5 bases from J, the junction kept 8 bases outside the gene matches. The length of the CDR3 is 15 residues. Germline CDR1 is SGHVS and CDR2 is FQNEAQ. CDR3 in DNA: TGTGCCAGCAGCAAAGCGGGAGAGCGGCACAATGAGCAGTTCTTC. It yields the protein CASSKAGERHNEQFF.

The V and J genes are TRBV11-3 and TRBJ2-7, with D perhaps being TRBD1 or TRBD2 (6 bases each). The V gene lost 5 bases and the J gene lost 3 bases, with 29 bases spanning the gap. Germline CDR1 SGHNT, CDR2 YENEEA. This CDR3 is built from 19 residues. DNA for the CDR3: TGTGCCAGCAGCCCCCCCCGGGACACGTGTAGGGGACTTGGCTACGAGCAGTACTTC. Its translation: CASSPPRDTCRGLGYEQYF.